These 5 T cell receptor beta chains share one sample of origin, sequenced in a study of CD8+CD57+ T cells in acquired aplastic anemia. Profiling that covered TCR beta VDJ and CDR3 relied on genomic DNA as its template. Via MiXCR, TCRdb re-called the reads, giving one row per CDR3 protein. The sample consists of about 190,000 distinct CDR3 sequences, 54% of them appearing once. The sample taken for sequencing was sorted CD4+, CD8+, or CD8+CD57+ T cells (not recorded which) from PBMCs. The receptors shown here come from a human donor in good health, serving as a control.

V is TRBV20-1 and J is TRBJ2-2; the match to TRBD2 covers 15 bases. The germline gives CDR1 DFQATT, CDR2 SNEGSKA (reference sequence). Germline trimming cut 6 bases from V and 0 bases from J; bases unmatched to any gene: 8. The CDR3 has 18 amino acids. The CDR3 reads CSASGLAGGLSNTGELFF. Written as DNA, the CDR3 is TGCAGTGCCAGCGGACTAGCGGGGGGGCTGTCGAACACCGGGGAGCTGTTTTTT.

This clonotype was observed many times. CDR3 loop: CASSRAGGANSPLHF. In DNA form, the CDR3 reads TGCGCCAGCAGCCGTGCGGGGGGAGCCAATTCACCCCTCCACTTT. This sequence joins TRBV5-1 and TRBJ1-6; a possible D gene is TRBD1 (5 bases). V was shortened by 4 bases and J by 7 bases, with 15 bases between the two germline ends. Germline lookup yields CDR1 SGHRS and CDR2 YFSETQ. The CDR3 has 15 amino acids.

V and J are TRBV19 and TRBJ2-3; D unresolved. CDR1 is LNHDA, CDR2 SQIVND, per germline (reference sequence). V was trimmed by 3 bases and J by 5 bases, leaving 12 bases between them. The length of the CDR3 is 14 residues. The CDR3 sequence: CASSISARGDTQYF. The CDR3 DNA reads TGTGCCAGTAGTATTTCAGCCCGAGGAGATACGCAGTATTTT.

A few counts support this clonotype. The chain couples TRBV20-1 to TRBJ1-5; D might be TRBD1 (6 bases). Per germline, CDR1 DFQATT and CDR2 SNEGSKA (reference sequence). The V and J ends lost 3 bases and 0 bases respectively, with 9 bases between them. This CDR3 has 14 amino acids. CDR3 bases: TGCAGTGCTAGTAGGGACACTAGCAATCAGCCCCAGCATTTT. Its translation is CSASRDTSNQPQHF.

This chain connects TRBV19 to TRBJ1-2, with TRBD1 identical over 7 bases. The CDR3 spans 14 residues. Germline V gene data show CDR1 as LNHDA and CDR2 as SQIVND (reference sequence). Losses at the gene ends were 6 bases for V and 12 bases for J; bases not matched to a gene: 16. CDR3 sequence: CASSAGQLFSGNTF. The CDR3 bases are TGTGCCAGTAGCGCGGGACAGCTATTCTCTGGAAACACCTTC.